A selection of T cell receptor beta chains follows, all from one sample in a study of cytomegalovirus exposure and HLA in healthy donors. Clones were sequenced by immunoSEQ multiplex PCR, and TCRdb holds only the in-frame ones, with some missing. The sample lists 100,000 to 120,000 clones, approximately 87% occurring once. The sequenced material came from PBMCs. The receptors come from a woman aged 25-40 years in good health and CMV-seropositive. Both conserved end residues are part of each CDR3. A D gene is named only where the DNA matches it firmly. Some rows mark clone size as missing; the rest say once, few, many or name a class of expanded clone.

>TRBJ1-4|.|.|TRBV6-5
TGTGCCAGCAGCCCGGGGGGAAAACTGTTTTTT
CASSPGGKLFF
>TRBJ1-4|TRBD1|.|TRBV23-1
TGCGCCAGCAGTCACCCCGGACCAGGGGGCTTTGGTGAAAAACTGTTTTTT
CASSHPGPGGFGEKLFF
>TRBJ1-4|.|.|TRBV15
TGTGCCACCAGCGGAGCAGGTGCAACTAATGAAAAACTGTTTTTT
CATSGAGATNEKLFF
>TRBJ2-5|.|.|TRBV27
TGTGCCAGCAGTTTAGAGGCCCGAGAGACCCAGTACTTC
CASSLEARETQYF
>TRBJ2-3|.|few|TRBV4-2
TGTGCCAGCAGCCAATCAAGGGGGGGAGGGTCAGATACGCAGTATTTT
CASSQSRGGGSDTQYF
>TRBJ2-1|TRBD1|.|TRBV7-2
TGTGCCAGCAGCCGACAGGGAATCTCTTATAATGAGCAGTTCTTC
CASSRQGISYNEQFF
>TRBJ2-1|.|once|TRBV5-4
TGTGCCAGCTCGGGTACGGGGGGCCGGGAGCAGTTCTTC
CASSGTGGREQFF
>TRBJ2-5|.|.|TRBV5-1
.
CASSFGPGRGVQETQYF
>TRBJ2-6|.|.|TRBV5-4
TGTGCCAGCAGCTCGGGACACCGAGGAGGGGCCAACGTCCTGACTTTC
CASSSGHRGGANVLTF
>TRBJ1-2|.|.|TRBV7-2
TGTGCCAGCAGCCGAGACAGCGCCTATGGCTACACCTTC
CASSRDSAYGYTF
>TRBJ2-5|TRBD1|.|TRBV11-2
TGTGCCAGCAGCATGTCCGGGACAGGGTTTATGACCCAGTACTTC
CASSMSGTGFMTQYF
>TRBJ1-5|.|many|TRBV6-1
TGTGCCAGCAGTGAAGTTCAGGTCCAGCATTTT
CASSEVQVQHF
>TRBJ2-2|.|.|TRBV5-1
TGCGCCAGCAGCCCGGGAGCGAACACCGGGGAGCTGTTTTTT
CASSPGANTGELFF
>TRBJ2-4|TRBD1|.|TRBV30
TGTGCCTGGGGACAGGGTGGGTCGGACATTCAGTACTTC
CAWGQGGSDIQYF
>TRBJ2-1|TRBD2|.|TRBV28
TGTGCCAGCAGTCCCCCAGGGTGGACTAGCGGGGCGAATGAGCAGTTCTTC
CASSPPGWTSGANEQFF
>TRBJ2-3|.|.|TRBV27
TGTGCCAGCAGTTATGTTGACAGTCACACAGATACGCAGTATTTT
CASSYVDSHTDTQYF
>TRBJ2-3|.|.|TRBV28
TGTGCCAGCAGTTTCAGCAGCGTCCCAGATACGCAGTATTTT
CASSFSSVPDTQYF
>TRBJ2-7|TRBD2|.|TRBV27
TGTGCCAGCAGTCTAGCGGGAGGGGGCTACGAGCAGTACTTC
CASSLAGGGYEQYF
>TRBJ2-2|.|.|TRBV9
TGTGCCAGCAGCGTCGACTACCACCCCACCGGGGAGCTGTTTTTT
CASSVDYHPTGELFF
>TRBJ2-1|TRBD2|.|TRBV10-1
TGCGCCAGCAGTGACGGGACTAGCGGGATAACCCGGCAGTTCTTC
CASSDGTSGITRQFF
>TRBJ2-5|.|medium-sized|TRBV6-5
TGTGCCAGCAGTCTTAGCGACGGGGAGACCCAGTACTTC
CASSLSDGETQYF
>TRBJ2-7|.|.|TRBV7-8
TGTGCCAGCAGCTTGGTACAGCCCTCCTACGAGCAGTACTTC
CASSLVQPSYEQYF
>TRBJ2-5|TRBD2|few|TRBV7-6
TGTGCCAGCAGCTTAGCGGGGACTAGAAACCAAGAGACCCAGTACTTC
CASSLAGTRNQETQYF
>TRBJ2-7|.|.|TRBV12-1
TGTGCCAGCAGCCGGGGGACAGGATCCTACGAGCAGTACTTC
CASSRGTGSYEQYF